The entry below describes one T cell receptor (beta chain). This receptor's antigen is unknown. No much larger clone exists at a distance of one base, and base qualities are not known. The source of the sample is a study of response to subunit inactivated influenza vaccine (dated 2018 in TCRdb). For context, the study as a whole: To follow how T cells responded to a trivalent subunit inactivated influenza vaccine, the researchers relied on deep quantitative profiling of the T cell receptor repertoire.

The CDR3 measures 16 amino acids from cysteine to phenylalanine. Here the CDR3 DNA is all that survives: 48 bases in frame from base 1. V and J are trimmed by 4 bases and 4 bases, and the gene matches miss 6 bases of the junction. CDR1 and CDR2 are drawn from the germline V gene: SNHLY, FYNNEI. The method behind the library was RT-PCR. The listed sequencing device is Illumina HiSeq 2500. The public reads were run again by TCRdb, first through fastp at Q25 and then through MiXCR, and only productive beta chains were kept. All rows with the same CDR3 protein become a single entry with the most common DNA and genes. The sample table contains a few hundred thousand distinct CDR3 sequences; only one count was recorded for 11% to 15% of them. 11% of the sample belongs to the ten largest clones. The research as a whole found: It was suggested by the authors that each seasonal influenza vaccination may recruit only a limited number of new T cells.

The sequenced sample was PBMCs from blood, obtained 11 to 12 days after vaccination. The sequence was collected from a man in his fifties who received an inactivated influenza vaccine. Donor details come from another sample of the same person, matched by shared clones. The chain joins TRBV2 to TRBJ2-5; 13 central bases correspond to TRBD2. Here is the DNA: TGTGCCAGCAGTGCAAAGACTAGCGGGAGGAGAGAGACCCAGTACTTC. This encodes CASSAKTSGRRETQYF.